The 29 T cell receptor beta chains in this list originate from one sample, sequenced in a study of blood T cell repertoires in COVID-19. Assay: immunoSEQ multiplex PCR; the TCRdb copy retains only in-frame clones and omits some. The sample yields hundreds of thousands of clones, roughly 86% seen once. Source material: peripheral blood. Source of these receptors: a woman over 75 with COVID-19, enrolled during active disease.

The CDR3 sequence is CASSFREQETQYF. CDR3 bases: TGCGCCAGCAGCTTTCGGGAACAAGAGACCCAGTACTTC. The chain employs TRBV5-1 and TRBJ2-5, with D tentatively TRBD2 (5 bases). Trimming cost V 2 bases and J 2 bases, with 7 bases left between them. The CDR3 length is 13 residues. Germline V lookup: CDR1 SGHRS, CDR2 YFSETQ.

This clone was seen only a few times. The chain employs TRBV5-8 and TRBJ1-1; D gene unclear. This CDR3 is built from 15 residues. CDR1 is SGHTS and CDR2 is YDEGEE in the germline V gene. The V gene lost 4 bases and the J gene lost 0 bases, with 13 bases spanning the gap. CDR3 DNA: TGTGCCAGCAGCCGATGGGAGGGAGTGAACACTGAAGCTTTCTTT. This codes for CASSRWEGVNTEAFF.

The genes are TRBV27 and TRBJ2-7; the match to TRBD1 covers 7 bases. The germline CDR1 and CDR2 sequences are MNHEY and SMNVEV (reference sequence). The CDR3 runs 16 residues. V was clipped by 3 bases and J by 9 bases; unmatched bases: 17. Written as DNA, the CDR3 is TGTGCCAGCAGTTTTGAAACTGACAGGGATATCTCTCGGCAGTACGTC. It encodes CASSFETDRDISRQYV.

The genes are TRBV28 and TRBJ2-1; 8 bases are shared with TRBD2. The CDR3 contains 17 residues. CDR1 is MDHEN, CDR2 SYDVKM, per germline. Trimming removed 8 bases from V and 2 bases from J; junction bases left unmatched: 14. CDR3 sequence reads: CASLERGPSRTYNEQFF. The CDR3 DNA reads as TGTGCCAGCCTGGAGCGGGGGCCCTCACGCACCTACAATGAGCAGTTCTTC.

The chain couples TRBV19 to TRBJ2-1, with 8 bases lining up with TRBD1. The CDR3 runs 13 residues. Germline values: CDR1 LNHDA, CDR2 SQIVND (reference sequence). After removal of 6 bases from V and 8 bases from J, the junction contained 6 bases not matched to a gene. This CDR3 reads CASSLSDRDEQFF. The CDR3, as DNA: TGTGCCAGTAGCCTATCGGACAGGGATGAGCAGTTCTTC. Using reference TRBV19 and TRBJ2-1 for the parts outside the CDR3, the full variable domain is DGGITQSPKYLFRKEGQNVTLSCEQNLNHDAMYWYRQDPGQGLRLIYYSQIVNDFQKGDIAEGYSVSREKKESFPLTVTSAQKNPTAFYLCASSLSDRDEQFFGPGTRLTVL.

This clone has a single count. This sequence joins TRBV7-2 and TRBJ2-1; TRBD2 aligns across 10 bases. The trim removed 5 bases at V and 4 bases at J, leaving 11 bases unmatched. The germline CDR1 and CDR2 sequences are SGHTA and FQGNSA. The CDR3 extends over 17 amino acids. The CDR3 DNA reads TGTGCCAGCAGCAAGGGCGCGTCTAGCGGGGGTTACAATGAGCAGTTCTTC. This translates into CASSKGASSGGYNEQFF.

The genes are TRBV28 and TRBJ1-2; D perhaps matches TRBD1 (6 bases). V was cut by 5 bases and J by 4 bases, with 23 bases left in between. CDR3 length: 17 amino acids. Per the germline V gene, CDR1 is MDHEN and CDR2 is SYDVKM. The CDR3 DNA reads TGTGCCAGCAGTCAAGGGGCCTCGGGGGGCAGGAGCTATGGCTACACCTTC. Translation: CASSQGASGGRSYGYTF.

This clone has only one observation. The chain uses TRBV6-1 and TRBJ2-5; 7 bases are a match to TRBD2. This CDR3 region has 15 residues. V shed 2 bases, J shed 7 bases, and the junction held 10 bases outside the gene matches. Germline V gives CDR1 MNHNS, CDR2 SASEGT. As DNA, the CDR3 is TGTGCCAGCAGTGAATCATCTGGACTAGTGGGGACCCAGTACTTC. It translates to CASSESSGLVGTQYF.

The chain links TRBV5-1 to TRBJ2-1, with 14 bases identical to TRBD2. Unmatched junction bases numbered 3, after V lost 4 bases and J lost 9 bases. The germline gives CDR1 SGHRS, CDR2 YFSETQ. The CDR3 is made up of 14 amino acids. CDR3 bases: TGCGCCAGCAGCCTAGGGACTAGCGGGGGTGAGCAGTTCTTC. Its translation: CASSLGTSGGEQFF.

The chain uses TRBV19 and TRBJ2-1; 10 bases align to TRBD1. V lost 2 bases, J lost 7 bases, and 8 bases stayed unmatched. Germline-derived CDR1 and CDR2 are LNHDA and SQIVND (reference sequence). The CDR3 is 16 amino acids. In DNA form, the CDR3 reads TGTGCCAGTAGTATAAATCAGGACAGGGGGGATAATGAGCAGTTCTTC. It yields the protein CASSINQDRGDNEQFF.

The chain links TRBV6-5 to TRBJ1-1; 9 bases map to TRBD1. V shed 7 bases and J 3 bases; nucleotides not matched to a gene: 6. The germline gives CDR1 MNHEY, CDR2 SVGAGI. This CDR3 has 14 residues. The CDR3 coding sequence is TGTGCCAGCATCGCGACAGGGGGGGACACTGAAGCTTTCTTT. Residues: CASIATGGDTEAFF.

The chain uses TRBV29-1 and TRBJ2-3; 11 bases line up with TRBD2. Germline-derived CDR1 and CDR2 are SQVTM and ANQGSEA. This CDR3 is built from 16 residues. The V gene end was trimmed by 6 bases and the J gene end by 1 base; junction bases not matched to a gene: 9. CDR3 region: CSVLGGLAVRTDTQYF. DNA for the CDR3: TGCAGCGTCCTGGGGGGACTAGCGGTGCGCACAGATACGCAGTATTTT.

CDR3 amino acids: CARCRGDTDNSPLHF. In nucleotides, the CDR3 is TGTGCCAGGTGTCGTGGGGACACAGATAATTCACCCCTCCACTTT. The chain has TRBV19 and TRBJ1-6, with a weak D call TRBD1 (6 bases). This CDR3 is 15 amino acids long. CDR1 is LNHDA and CDR2 is SQIVND in the germline V gene (reference sequence). The germline V and J ends were trimmed by 9 bases and 5 bases, with 17 bases remaining between them.

The CDR3 DNA sequence: TGTGCCAGTGGGACAGCTACATATCAGCCCCAGCATTTT. It is translated as CASGTATYQPQHF. V gene TRBV6-5 combines with J gene TRBJ1-5, with 7 positions matching TRBD1. The J segment lost 5 bases and the V segment lost 9 bases, leaving 7 bases of the junction unmatched. This CDR3 has 13 residues. From germline, CDR1 is MNHEY and CDR2 SVGAGI.

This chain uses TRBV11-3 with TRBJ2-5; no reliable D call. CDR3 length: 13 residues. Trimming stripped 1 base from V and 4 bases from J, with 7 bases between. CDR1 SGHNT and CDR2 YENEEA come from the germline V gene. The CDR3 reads CASSLGPRETQYF. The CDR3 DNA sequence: TGTGCCAGCAGCTTAGGCCCGAGAGAGACCCAGTACTTC.

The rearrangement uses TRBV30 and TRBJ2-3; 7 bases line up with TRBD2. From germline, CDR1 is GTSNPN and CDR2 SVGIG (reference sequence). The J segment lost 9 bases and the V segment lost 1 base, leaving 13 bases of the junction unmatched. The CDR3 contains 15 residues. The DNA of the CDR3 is TGTGCCTGGAGTGCGGCTAGCGGACGGAAAGGGACGCAGTATTTT. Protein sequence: CAWSAASGRKGTQYF.

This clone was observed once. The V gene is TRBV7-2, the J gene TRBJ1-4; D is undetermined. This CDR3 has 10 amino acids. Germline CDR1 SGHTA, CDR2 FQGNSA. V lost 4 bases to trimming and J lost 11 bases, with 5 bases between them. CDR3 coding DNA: TGTGCCAGCAGCTCTATCAAACTGTTTTTT. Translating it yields CASSSIKLFF.

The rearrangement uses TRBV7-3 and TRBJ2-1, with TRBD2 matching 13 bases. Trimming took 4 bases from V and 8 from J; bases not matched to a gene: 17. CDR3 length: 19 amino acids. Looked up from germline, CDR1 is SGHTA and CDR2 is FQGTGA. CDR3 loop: CASSSSSPGLAGVGDEQFF. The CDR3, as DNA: TGTGCCAGCAGCTCGTCCAGCCCCGGACTAGCGGGGGTTGGGGATGAGCAGTTCTTC. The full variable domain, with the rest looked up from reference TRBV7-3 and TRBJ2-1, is GAGVSQTPSNKVTEKGKYVELRCDPISGHTALYWYRQSLGQGPEFLIYFQGTGAADDSGLPNDRFFAVRPEGSVSTLKIQRTERGDSAVYLCASSSSSPGLAGVGDEQFFGPGTRLTVL.

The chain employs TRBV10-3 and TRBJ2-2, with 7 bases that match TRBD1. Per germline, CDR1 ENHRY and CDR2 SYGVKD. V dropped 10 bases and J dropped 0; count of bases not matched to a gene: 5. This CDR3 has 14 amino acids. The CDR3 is CATEGTANTGELFF. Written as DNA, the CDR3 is TGTGCCACCGAGGGGACAGCGAACACCGGGGAGCTGTTTTTT.

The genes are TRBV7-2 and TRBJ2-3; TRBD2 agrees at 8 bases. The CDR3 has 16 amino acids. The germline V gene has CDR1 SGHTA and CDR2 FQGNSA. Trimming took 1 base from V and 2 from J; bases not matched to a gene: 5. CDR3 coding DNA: TGTGCCAGCAGCTTAGAGGCGGGGGGAAACACAGATACGCAGTATTTT. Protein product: CASSLEAGGNTDTQYF.

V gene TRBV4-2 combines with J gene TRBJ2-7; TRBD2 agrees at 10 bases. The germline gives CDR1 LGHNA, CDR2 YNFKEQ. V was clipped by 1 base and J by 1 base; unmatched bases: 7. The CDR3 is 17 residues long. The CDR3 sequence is CASSQVVGTSESYEQYV. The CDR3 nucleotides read TGTGCCAGCAGCCAAGTTGTCGGGACTAGCGAATCCTACGAGCAGTACGTC.

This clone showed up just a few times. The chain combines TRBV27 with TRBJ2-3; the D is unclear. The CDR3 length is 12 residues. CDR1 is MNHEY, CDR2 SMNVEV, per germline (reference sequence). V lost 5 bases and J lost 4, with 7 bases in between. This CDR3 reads CASSRAADTQYF. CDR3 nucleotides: TGTGCCAGCAGTCGAGCTGCAGATACGCAGTATTTT.

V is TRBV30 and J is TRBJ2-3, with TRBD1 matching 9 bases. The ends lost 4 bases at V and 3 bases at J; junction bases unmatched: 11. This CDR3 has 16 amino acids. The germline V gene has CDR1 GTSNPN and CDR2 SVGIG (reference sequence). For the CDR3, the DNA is TGTGCCTGGAACAGTGGACAGGGGCGGTCGACAGATACGCAGTATTTT. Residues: CAWNSGQGRSTDTQYF.

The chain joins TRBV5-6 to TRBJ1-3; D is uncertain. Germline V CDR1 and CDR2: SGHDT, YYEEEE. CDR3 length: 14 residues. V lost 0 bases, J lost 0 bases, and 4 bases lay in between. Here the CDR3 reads CASSLASSGNTIYF. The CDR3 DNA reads TGTGCCAGCAGCTTGGCGAGCTCTGGAAACACCATATATTTT.

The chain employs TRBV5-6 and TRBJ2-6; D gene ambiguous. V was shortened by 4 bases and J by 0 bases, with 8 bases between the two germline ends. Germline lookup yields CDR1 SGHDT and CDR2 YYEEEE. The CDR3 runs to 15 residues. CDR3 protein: CASSAWSSGANVLTF. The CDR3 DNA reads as TGTGCCAGCAGCGCGTGGAGCTCTGGGGCCAACGTCCTGACTTTC.

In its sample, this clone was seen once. Here the CDR3 DNA reads TGCGCCAGCAGCTTGTTACCGAGCGTGCCCACAGATACGCAGTATTTT. It is translated as CASSLLPSVPTDTQYF. This sequence joins TRBV5-1 and TRBJ2-3; D remains unclear. The germline gives CDR1 SGHRS, CDR2 YFSETQ. The V gene lost 1 base and the J gene lost 2 bases, with 14 bases spanning the gap. CDR3 size: 16 residues.

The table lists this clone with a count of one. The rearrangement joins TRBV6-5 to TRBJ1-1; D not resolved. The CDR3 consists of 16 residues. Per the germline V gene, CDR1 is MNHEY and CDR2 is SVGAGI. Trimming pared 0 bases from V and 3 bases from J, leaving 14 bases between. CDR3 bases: TGTGCCAGCAGTTACTCGAGCGTGGGAGCCTACACTGAAGCTTTCTTT. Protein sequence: CASSYSSVGAYTEAFF.

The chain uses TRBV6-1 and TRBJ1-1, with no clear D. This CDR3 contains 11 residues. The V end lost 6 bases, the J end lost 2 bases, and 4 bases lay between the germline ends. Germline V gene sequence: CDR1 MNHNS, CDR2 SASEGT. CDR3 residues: CASRRNTEAFF. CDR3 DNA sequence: TGTGCCAGCAGGCGAAACACTGAAGCTTTCTTT.

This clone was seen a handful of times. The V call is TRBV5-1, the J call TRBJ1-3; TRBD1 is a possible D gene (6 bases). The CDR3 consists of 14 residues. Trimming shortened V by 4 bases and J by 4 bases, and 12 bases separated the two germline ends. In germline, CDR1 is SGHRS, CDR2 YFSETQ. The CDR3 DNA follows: TGCGCCAGCAGCGATACAGGGTACGGAAACACCATATATTTT. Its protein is CASSDTGYGNTIYF.